These 6 T cell receptor beta chains share one sample of origin, sequenced in a study of response to subunit inactivated influenza vaccine (dated by TCRdb to 2016 to 2019). The library came from RT-PCR. TCRdb shows the sequencer as Illumina HiSeq 2500. TCRdb applied fastp at Q25 and MiXCR to the public reads, then kept only in-frame beta chains. Entries are consolidated by CDR3 protein sequence, retaining the most common genes and DNA. Here the sample has a few hundred thousand distinct CDR3 sequences; more than 7% occur a single time. 13% of the sample comes from the top ten. This material consisted of PBMCs from blood, taken around 2 years after vaccination. These receptors all come from a man aged 50 to 69 who received an inactivated influenza vaccine. Donor details come from another sample of the same person, matched by shared clones.

On this clonotype itself: This may stem from a read error, because a much larger clone lies one nucleotide away. The V and J genes are TRBV2 and TRBJ2-1, with TRBD2 matching 13 bases. Trimming at V came to 6 bases and at J to 4 bases, leaving 3 bases not matched to a gene. The CDR3 is 15 amino acids. Germline CDR1 SNHLY, CDR2 FYNNEI. The CDR3 region has the DNA TGTGCCAGCAGCTGGACTAGCGGGGGATACAATGAGCAGTTCTTC. Translation: CASSWTSGGYNEQFF.

Only a few counts were recorded for this clonotype. The chain employs TRBV25-1 and TRBJ2-3; TRBD2 agrees at 13 bases. Germline-derived CDR1 and CDR2 are MGHDK and SYGVNS. Trimming took 4 bases from V and 4 from J; bases not matched to a gene: 5. This CDR3 is built from 16 residues. The CDR3 protein is CASSGTSGRGADTQYF. CDR3 coding DNA: TGTGCCAGCAGTGGGACTAGCGGGAGAGGGGCAGATACGCAGTATTTT.

This clonotype was seen ten or more times. This sequence joins TRBV5-1 and TRBJ2-3; 11 bases are shared with TRBD2. This CDR3 contains 16 residues. Germline values: CDR1 SGHRS, CDR2 YFSETQ. V dropped 0 bases and J dropped 5; count of bases not matched to a gene: 5. As DNA, the CDR3 is TGCGCCAGCAGCTTGGGAAGTAGCGGGGGGGGAGATACGCAGTATTTT. Protein: CASSLGSSGGGDTQYF.

This clonotype has only a few counts. The chain links TRBV3-1 to TRBJ1-1, with a weak D call TRBD1 (6 bases). CDR1 is LGHDT and CDR2 is YNNKEL in the germline V gene (reference sequence). V shed 3 bases and J shed 4 bases, with 15 bases lying between them. The CDR3 is 15 residues long. The CDR3 spells CASSHLRGGSTEAFF. The CDR3 DNA reads as TGTGCCAGCAGCCATCTCCGGGGGGGCTCCACTGAAGCTTTCTTT.

This chain uses TRBV2 with TRBJ2-1, with 10 bases matching TRBD2. Unmatched junction bases numbered 8, after V lost 5 bases and J lost 4 bases. The CDR3 is 16 amino acids. Germline V CDR1 and CDR2: SNHLY, FYNNEI. Here the CDR3 DNA reads TGTGCCAGCAGTAAAAGGACTAGCGGTCCTTACAATGAGCAGTTCTTC. This codes for CASSKRTSGPYNEQFF.

With regard to this clonotype: A read error may account for a junction end that differs from germline. The chain employs TRBV24-1 and TRBJ1-2, with a weak D call TRBD1 (5 bases). CDR1 KGHDR and CDR2 SFDVKD come from the germline V gene. CDR3 length: 14 residues. This chain's CDR3 is CTTSSDRTNYGYTF. As DNA, the CDR3 is TGTACCACCAGTTCCGACAGAACTAACTATGGCTACACCTTC.